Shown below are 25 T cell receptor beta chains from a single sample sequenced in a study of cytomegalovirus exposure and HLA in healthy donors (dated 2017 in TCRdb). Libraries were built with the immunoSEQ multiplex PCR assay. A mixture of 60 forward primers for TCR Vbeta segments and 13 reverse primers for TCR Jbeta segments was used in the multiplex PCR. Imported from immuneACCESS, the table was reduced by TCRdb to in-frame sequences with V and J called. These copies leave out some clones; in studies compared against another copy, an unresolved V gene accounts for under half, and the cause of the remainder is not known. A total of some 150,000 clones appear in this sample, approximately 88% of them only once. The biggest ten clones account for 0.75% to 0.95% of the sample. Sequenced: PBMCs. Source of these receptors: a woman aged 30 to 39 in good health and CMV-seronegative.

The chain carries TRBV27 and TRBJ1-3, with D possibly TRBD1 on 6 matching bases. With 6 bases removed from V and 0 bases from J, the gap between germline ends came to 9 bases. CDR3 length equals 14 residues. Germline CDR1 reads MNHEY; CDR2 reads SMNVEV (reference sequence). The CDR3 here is CASSKQGSGNTIYF. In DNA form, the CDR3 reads TGTGCCAGCAGCAAACAGGGCTCTGGAAACACCATATATTTT.

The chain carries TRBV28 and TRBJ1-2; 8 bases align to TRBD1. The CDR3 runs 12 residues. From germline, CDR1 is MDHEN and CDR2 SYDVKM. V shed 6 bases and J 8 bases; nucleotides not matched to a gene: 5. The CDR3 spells CASSQGAWGYTF. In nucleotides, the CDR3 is TGTGCCAGCAGCCAGGGGGCTTGGGGCTACACCTTC.

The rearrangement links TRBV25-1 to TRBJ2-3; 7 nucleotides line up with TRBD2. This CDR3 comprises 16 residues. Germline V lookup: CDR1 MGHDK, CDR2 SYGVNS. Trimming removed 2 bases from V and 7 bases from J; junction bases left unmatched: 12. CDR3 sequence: CASSEGGGSLLNTQYF. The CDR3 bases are TGTGCCAGCAGTGAAGGGGGAGGGAGCCTCCTAAATACGCAGTATTTT.

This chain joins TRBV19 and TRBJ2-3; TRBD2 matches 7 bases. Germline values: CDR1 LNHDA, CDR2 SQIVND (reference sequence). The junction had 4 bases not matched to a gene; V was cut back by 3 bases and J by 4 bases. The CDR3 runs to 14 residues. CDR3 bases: TGTGCCAGTAGTATGACTAGCCGCCCAGATACGCAGTATTTT. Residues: CASSMTSRPDTQYF.

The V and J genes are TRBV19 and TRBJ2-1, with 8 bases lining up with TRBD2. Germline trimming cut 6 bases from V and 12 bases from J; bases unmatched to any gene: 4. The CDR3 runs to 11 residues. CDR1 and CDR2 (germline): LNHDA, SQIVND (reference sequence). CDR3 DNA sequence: TGTGCCAGTAGCCGCGGACTAGCGCAGTTCTTC. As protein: CASSRGLAQFF.

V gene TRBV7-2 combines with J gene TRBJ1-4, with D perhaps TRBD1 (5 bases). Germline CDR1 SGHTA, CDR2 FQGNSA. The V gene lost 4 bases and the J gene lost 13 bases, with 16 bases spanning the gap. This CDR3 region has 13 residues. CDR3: CASSSQGAVRLFF. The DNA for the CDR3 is TGTGCCAGCAGCTCCCAGGGTGCCGTTAGACTGTTTTTT.

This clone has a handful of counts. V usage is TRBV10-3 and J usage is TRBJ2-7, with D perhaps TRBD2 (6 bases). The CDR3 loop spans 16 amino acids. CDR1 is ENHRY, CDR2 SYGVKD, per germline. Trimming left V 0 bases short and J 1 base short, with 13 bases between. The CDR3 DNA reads TGTGCCATCAGTGAGTCGCGCGCGGGGCCATCCTACGAGCAGTACTTC. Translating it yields CAISESRAGPSYEQYF.

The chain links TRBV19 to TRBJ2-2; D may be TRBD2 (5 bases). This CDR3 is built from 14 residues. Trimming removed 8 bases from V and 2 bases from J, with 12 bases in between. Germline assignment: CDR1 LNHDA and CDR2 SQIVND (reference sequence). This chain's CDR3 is CASSRVLNTGELFF. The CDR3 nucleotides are TGTGCCAGTTCGAGGGTGCTTAACACCGGGGAGCTGTTTTTT. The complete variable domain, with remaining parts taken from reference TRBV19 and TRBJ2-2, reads DGGITQSPKYLFRKEGQNVTLSCEQNLNHDAMYWYRQDPGQGLRLIYYSQIVNDFQKGDIAEGYSVSREKKESFPLTVTSAQKNPTAFYLCASSRVLNTGELFFGEGSRLTVL.

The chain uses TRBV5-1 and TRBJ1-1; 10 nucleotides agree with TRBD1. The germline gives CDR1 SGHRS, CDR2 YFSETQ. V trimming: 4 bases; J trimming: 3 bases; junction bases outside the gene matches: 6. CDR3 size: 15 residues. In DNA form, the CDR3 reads TGCGCCAGCAGCCCCGCCGGGACAGGGGACACTGAAGCTTTCTTT. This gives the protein CASSPAGTGDTEAFF.

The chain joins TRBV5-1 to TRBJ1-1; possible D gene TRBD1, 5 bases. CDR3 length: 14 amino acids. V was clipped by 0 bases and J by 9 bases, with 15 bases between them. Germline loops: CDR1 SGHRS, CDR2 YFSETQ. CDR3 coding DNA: TGCGCCAGCAGCTTGGGGGGAGGGGCGAACCAAGCTTTCTTT. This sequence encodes CASSLGGGANQAFF.

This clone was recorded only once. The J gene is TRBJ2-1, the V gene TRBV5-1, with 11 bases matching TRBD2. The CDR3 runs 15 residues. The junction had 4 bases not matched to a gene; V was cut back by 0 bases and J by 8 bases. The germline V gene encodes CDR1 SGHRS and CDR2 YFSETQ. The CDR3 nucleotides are TGCGCCAGCAGCTTGGCTAGCGGGGGGAGAGATGAGCAGTTCTTC. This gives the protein CASSLASGGRDEQFF.

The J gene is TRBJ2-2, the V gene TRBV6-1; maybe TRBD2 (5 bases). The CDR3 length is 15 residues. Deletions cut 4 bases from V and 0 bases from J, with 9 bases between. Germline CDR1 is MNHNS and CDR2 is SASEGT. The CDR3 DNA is TGTGCCAGCAGTGCCTTGGGAGCGAACACCGGGGAGCTGTTTTTT. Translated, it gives CASSALGANTGELFF.

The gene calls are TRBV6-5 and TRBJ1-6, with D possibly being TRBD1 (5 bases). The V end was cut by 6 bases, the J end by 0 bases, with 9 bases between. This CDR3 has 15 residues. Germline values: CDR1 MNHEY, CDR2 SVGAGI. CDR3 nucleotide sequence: TGTGCCAGCAGGCGACAGAGCTCCTATAATTCACCCCTCCACTTT. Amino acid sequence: CASRRQSSYNSPLHF.

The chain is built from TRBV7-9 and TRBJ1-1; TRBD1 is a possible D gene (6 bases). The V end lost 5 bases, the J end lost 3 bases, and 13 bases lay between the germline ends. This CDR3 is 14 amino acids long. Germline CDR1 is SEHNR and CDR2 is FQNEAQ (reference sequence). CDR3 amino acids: CASSHRDKDTEAFF. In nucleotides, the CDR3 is TGTGCCAGCAGCCACCGGGACAAAGACACTGAAGCTTTCTTT.

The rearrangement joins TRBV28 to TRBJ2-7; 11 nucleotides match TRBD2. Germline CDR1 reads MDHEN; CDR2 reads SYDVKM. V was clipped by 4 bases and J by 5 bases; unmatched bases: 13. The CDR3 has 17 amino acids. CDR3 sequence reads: CASSSSSGRPVGNEQYF. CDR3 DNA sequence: TGTGCCAGCAGTTCCTCTAGCGGGAGGCCGGTGGGGAACGAGCAGTACTTC.

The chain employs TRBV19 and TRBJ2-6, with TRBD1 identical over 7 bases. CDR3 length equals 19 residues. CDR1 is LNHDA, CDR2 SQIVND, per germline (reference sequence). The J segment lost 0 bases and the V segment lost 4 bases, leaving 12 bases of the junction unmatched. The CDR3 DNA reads TGTGCCAGTAGTAGTAGGGGGCCGGACTTCCGCTCTGGGGCCAACGTCCTGACTTTC. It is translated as CASSSRGPDFRSGANVLTF.

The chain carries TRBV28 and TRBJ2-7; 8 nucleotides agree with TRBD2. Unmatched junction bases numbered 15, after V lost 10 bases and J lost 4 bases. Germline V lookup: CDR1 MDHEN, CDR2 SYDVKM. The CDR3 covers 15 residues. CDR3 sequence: CATSAGHGRGYEQYF. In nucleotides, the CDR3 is TGTGCCACCTCCGCCGGGCACGGGAGGGGGTACGAGCAGTACTTC.

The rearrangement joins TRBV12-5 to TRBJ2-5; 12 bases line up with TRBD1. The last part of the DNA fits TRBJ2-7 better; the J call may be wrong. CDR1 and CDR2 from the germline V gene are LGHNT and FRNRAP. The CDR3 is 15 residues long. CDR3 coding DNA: TGTGCTAGTGGTTTCGGGACAGGGGGCGGCTACGAGCAGTACTTC. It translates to CASGFGTGGGYEQYF.

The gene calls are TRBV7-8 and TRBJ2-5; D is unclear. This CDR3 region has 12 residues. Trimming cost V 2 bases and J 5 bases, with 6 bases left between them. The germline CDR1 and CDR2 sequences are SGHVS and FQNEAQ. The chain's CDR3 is CASSLQRETQYF. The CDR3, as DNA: TGTGCCAGCAGCTTACAGCGCGAGACCCAGTACTTC.

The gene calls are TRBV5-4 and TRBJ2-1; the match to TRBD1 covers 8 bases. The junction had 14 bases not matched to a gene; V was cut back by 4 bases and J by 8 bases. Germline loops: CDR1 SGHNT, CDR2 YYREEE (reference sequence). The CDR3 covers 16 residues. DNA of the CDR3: TGTGCCAGCAGCCCACGGACAGGGTCCCCTTTGGATGAGCAGTTCTTC. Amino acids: CASSPRTGSPLDEQFF.

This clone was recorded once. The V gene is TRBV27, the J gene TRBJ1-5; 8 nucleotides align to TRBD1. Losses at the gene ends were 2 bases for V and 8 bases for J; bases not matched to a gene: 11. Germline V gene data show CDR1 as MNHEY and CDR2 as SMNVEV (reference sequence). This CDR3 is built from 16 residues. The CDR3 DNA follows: TGTGCCAGCAGTTTACGGAGCAGGGGGCAAGGTGAGCCCCAGCATTTT. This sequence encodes CASSLRSRGQGEPQHF.

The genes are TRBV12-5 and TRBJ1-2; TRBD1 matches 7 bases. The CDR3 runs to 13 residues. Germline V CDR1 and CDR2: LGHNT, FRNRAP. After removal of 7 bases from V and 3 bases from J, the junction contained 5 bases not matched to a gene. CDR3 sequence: CASADRAHYGYTF. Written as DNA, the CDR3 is TGTGCTAGTGCCGACAGGGCTCACTATGGCTACACCTTC. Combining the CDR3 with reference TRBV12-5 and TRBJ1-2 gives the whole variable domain DARVTQTPRHKVTEMGQEVTMRCQPILGHNTVFWYRQTMMQGLELLAYFRNRAPLDDSGMPKDRFSAEMPDATLATLKIQPSEPRDSAVYFCASADRAHYGYTFGSGTRLTVV.

The CDR3, as DNA: TGTGCCAGCAGTACCCGGGGGTCGGGCACCGGGGAGCTGTTTTTT. As protein: CASSTRGSGTGELFF. The gene calls are TRBV6-1 and TRBJ2-2; weak D call: TRBD2 (6 bases). Trimming pared 5 bases from V and 4 bases from J, leaving 14 bases between. This CDR3 region has 15 residues. Per germline, CDR1 MNHNS and CDR2 SASEGT.

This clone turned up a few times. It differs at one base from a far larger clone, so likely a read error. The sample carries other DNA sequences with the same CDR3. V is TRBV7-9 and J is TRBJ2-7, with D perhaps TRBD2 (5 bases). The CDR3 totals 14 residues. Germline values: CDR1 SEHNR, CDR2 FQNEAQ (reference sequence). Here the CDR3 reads CASSQPSSYNEQYF. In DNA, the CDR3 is TGTGCAAGCAGCCAACCCTCTAGCTATAACGAGCAGTACTTC.

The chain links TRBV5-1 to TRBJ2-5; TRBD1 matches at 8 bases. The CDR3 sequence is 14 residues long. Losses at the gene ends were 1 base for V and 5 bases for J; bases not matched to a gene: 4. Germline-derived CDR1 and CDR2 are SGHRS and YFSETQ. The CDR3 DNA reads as TGCGCCAGCAGCTTGACAGGGGGGTCGGAGACCCAGTACTTC. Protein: CASSLTGGSETQYF.